This TCR beta chain was captured in a study of shared clonotypes between healthy human individuals. Background on the study: CD4 naive and CD4 memory each took three plates per donor, while CD8 naive took two and CD8 memory one.

Sorted subsets were amplified in replicate PCRs using 150 to 250 ng DNA, 30,000 to 35,000 T cell genomes. Clones were sequenced by immunoSEQ multiplex PCR, and TCRdb holds only the in-frame ones, with some missing. Found here are some 1.5 million clones, about 96% of them singletons; the top ten hold 1.2%. In the case of this clone: Its antigen is unknown.

Findings of the study overall: Only blood samples were collected, and tissue repertoires likely differ.

With 1 base removed from V and 0 bases from J, the gap between germline ends came to 10 bases. The CDR3 is made up of 16 amino acids. Germline loops: CDR1 SGHAT, CDR2 FQNNGV. Source material: naive CD4+ T cells sorted from blood. The subset: CD45RA+ positively selected. The clonotype was recovered from a man aged 25-40 years in good health. V and J are TRBV11-2 and TRBJ1-3; possibly TRBD1 for D (6 bases). The CDR3 DNA reads as TGTGCCAGCAGCTTAGCAGGGGCACCCTCTGGAAACACCATATATTTT. Translated: CASSLAGAPSGNTIYF.